Listed here are 11 T cell receptor beta chains from one sample, sequenced in a study of breast tumors, draining lymph nodes, adjacent tissues. The lymph nodes were axillary draining lymph nodes from breast cancer patients. Each CDR3 protein gets one entry after TCRdb re-called the multiplex PCR reads with MiXCR. The sample holds 100,000 or so distinct CDR3 sequences, 20% to 25% seen once. Sequenced sample: axillary lymph node tissue. Source of these receptors: a female donor with breast cancer. Some clones in this sample may be carry-over from other donors' samples.

The table lists this clonotype with many counts. The rearrangement uses TRBV3-1 and TRBJ2-7; D is unresolved. Germline V lookup: CDR1 LGHDT, CDR2 YNNKEL (reference sequence). Trimming removed 3 bases at V and 0 bases at J, with 6 bases between. The CDR3 sequence is 13 residues long. In DNA form, the CDR3 reads TGTGCCAGCAGCCAGACCAGCTCCTACGAGCAGTACTTC. Its translation: CASSQTSSYEQYF.

CDR3 protein: CASSLGAGYNEQFF. CDR3 DNA: TGTGCCAGCAGTTTAGGGGCAGGGTACAATGAGCAGTTCTTC. J is TRBJ2-1 and V is TRBV28, with D perhaps TRBD1 (5 bases). The CDR3 contains 14 residues. CDR1 and CDR2 (germline): MDHEN, SYDVKM. The V and J ends lost 2 bases and 4 bases respectively, with 9 bases between them.

This clonotype was recorded many times. V is TRBV10-2 and J is TRBJ2-2; unclear D gene. Germline values: CDR1 WSHSY, CDR2 SAAADI. V was clipped by 2 bases and J by 3 bases, with 4 bases between them. The CDR3 spans 13 residues. The CDR3 nucleotides read TGCGCCAGCAGTGAGGCAGACACCGGGGAGCTGTTTTTT. Translated, it gives CASSEADTGELFF.

This clonotype was recorded at least ten times. The chain employs TRBV7-9 and TRBJ2-3; D is perhaps TRBD1 or TRBD2 (5 bases each). Germline V gene sequence: CDR1 SEHNR, CDR2 FQNEAQ (reference sequence). The CDR3 covers 15 residues. V lost 2 bases to trimming and J lost 0 bases, with 9 bases between them. For the CDR3, the DNA is TGTGCCAGCAGCTTAACCGGGGCTAGCACAGATACGCAGTATTTT. Its translation is CASSLTGASTDTQYF.

Ten or more counts support this clonotype. The genes are TRBV2 and TRBJ2-7, with D hard to call. CDR3 length equals 12 residues. The germline gives CDR1 SNHLY, CDR2 FYNNEI. Trimming cost V 6 bases and J 3 bases, with 9 bases left between them. CDR3 nucleotide sequence: TGTGCCAGCAGCAGACGGAGCTACGAGCAGTACTTC. Protein product: CASSRRSYEQYF.

This clonotype was observed many times. This CDR3 is CASSLAGAGEKLFF. The CDR3 DNA sequence: TGTGCCAGCAGCTTAGCGGGGGCGGGGGAAAAACTGTTTTTT. The chain employs TRBV11-2 and TRBJ1-4; D is possibly TRBD1 (6 bases). Trimming left V 1 base short and J 8 bases short, with 11 bases between. The CDR3 is 14 amino acids. Germline CDR1 and CDR2: SGHAT and FQNNGV.

This clonotype was counted many times. The chain employs TRBV5-4 and TRBJ2-1; TRBD2 matches at 14 bases. Losses at the gene ends were 0 bases for V and 13 bases for J; bases not matched to a gene: 15. The CDR3 sequence is 18 residues long. CDR1 is SGHNT, CDR2 YYREEE, per germline (reference sequence). The CDR3 reads CASSLGRGTSGGLRSQFF. The CDR3 DNA is TGTGCCAGCAGCTTGGGAAGGGGGACTAGCGGGGGCCTAAGGTCTCAGTTCTTC.

This clonotype was seen many times. The chain links TRBV5-1 to TRBJ2-7, with 8 bases aligning to TRBD1. The length of the CDR3 is 14 residues. Unmatched junction bases numbered 5, after V lost 2 bases and J lost 4 bases. Per germline, CDR1 SGHRS and CDR2 YFSETQ. The chain's CDR3 is CASSLEQGAYEQYF. The CDR3, as DNA: TGCGCCAGCAGCTTAGAGCAGGGGGCGTACGAGCAGTACTTC.

Comment on this clonotype: A single base separates this from a much larger clone, so it may be a read error. This chain connects TRBV6-5 to TRBJ1-2, with D uncertain. There are 13 residues in the CDR3. With 4 bases removed from V and 4 bases from J, the gap between germline ends came to 10 bases. CDR1 and CDR2 from the germline V gene are MNHEY and SVGAGI. DNA of the CDR3: TGTGCCAGCAGTTCTAGGTACATCTATGGCTACACCTTC. It encodes CASSSRYIYGYTF.

At least ten counts were recorded for this clonotype. The chain is built from TRBV7-9 and TRBJ1-5, with D uncertain. V was cut by 1 base and J by 4 bases, with 8 bases left in between. This CDR3 is 14 amino acids long. CDR1 and CDR2 (germline): SEHNR, FQNEAQ (reference sequence). This CDR3 is CASSLEQRNQPQHF. DNA of the CDR3: TGTGCCAGCAGCTTAGAACAGAGGAATCAGCCCCAGCATTTT.

This clonotype was counted ten times or more. The V and J genes are TRBV19 and TRBJ2-7, with D tentatively TRBD2 (6 bases). The V gene's germline CDR1 is LNHDA and CDR2 SQIVND (reference sequence). The CDR3 has 14 amino acids. The V end was cut by 1 base, the J end by 3 bases, with 10 bases between. The chain's CDR3 is CASSIVAGNYEQYF. CDR3 nucleotide sequence: TGTGCCAGTAGTATAGTGGCGGGAAACTACGAGCAGTACTTC.